The 30 T cell receptor beta chains below were found in one sample sequenced in a study of cytomegalovirus exposure and HLA in healthy donors. PCR was performed using 60 Vbeta and 13 Jbeta primers. The protocol was immunoSEQ multiplex PCR, while the TCRdb copy is restricted to in-frame clones and leaves out a portion. The profile shows some 130,000 clones, 80% of them singletons. The sequencing input was PBMCs. The source of these receptors is a man younger than 40 in good health and CMV-seronegative.

The V and J genes are TRBV5-6 and TRBJ1-2; unclear D gene. Germline CDR1 SGHDT, CDR2 YYEEEE. The CDR3 is made up of 18 amino acids. V was shortened by 1 base and J by 0 bases, with 19 bases between the two germline ends. CDR3 in amino acids: CASSLIQTTTFTNYGYTF. The CDR3 DNA reads as TGTGCCAGCAGCTTGATCCAGACGACTACCTTTACTAACTATGGCTACACCTTC. Together with reference TRBV5-6 and TRBJ1-2, the CDR3 gives the full variable domain: DAGVTQSPTHLIKTRGQQVTLRCSPKSGHDTVSWYQQALGQGPQFIFQYYEEEERQRGNFPDRFSGHQFPNYSSELNVNALLLGDSALYLCASSLIQTTTFTNYGYTFGSGTRLTVV.

This chain connects TRBV7-9 to TRBJ2-3; D not certain. This CDR3 contains 17 residues. Germline lookup yields CDR1 SEHNR and CDR2 FQNEAQ (reference sequence). V lost 5 bases, J lost 0 bases, and 18 bases lay in between. The CDR3 spells CASSLGTGPPSTDTQYF. CDR3 DNA: TGTGCCAGCAGCCTGGGTACGGGTCCTCCCAGCACAGATACGCAGTATTTT. The full variable domain, its missing parts supplied by reference TRBV7-9 and TRBJ2-3, is DTGVSQNPRHKITKRGQNVTFRCDPISEHNRLYWYRQTLGQGPEFLTYFQNEAQLEKSRLLSDRFSAERPKGSFSTLEIQRTEQGDSAMYLCASSLGTGPPSTDTQYFGPGTRLTVL.

The rearrangement links TRBV6-6 to TRBJ2-3, with 9 bases aligning to TRBD2. This CDR3 is built from 15 residues. Per the germline V gene, CDR1 is MNHNY and CDR2 is SVGAGI (reference sequence). With V trimmed by 3 bases and J by 2 bases, 3 bases remained unmatched. CDR3 bases: TGTGCCAGCAGTTATAGCGGGAGTGTCACAGATACGCAGTATTTT. Its protein product is CASSYSGSVTDTQYF.

V gene TRBV11-2 combines with J gene TRBJ1-2; D ambiguous. The CDR3 sequence is 14 residues long. Trimming took 1 base from V and 3 from J, leaving 9 bases between them. Per germline, CDR1 SGHAT and CDR2 FQNNGV. As DNA, the CDR3 is TGTGCCAGCAGCTTAGCCACAGAATACTATGGCTACACCTTC. Translated: CASSLATEYYGYTF.

The rearrangement joins TRBV27 to TRBJ2-3; 10 nucleotides align to TRBD2. Germline CDR1 reads MNHEY; CDR2 reads SMNVEV (reference sequence). V was pared by 3 bases and J by 4 bases, with 7 bases of the junction left unmatched. The CDR3 is made up of 16 amino acids. The CDR3 loop is CASSFQVAGGADTQYF. In DNA, the CDR3 is TGTGCCAGCAGTTTCCAGGTAGCGGGAGGAGCAGATACGCAGTATTTT.

The chain recombines TRBV6-1 with TRBJ2-7; 10 positions match TRBD1. CDR3 length: 15 residues. V shed 3 bases, J shed 6 bases, and the junction held 8 bases outside the gene matches. CDR1 and CDR2 (germline): MNHNS, SASEGT. The CDR3 nucleotides are TGTGCCAGCAGTGAGACGGACAGGGGGATCTCCGAGCAGTACTTC. Its translation is CASSETDRGISEQYF.

This chain joins TRBV7-2 and TRBJ2-2, with D maybe TRBD2 (6 bases). Germline CDR1 and CDR2: SGHTA and FQGNSA. The CDR3 is made up of 15 amino acids. With 8 bases removed from V and 0 bases from J, the gap between germline ends came to 13 bases. CDR3 DNA sequence: TGTGCCAGCGCCCTAGGGACTTCGAACACCGGGGAGCTGTTTTTT. Protein: CASALGTSNTGELFF.

In regard to this clone: Other nucleotide sequences in the sample specify the same CDR3. The CDR3 is CASSFASGYEQYF. Written as DNA, the CDR3 is TGTGCCAGCAGTTTCGCTAGCGGCTACGAGCAGTACTTC. The chain joins TRBV27 to TRBJ2-7, with 7 positions matching TRBD2. In germline, CDR1 is MNHEY, CDR2 SMNVEV (reference sequence). V lost 3 bases to trimming and J lost 3 bases; unmatched junction nucleotides: 2. The CDR3 spans 13 residues.

This chain connects TRBV27 to TRBJ2-7; TRBD2 matches 7 bases. The CDR3 sequence is 14 residues long. Trimming took 5 bases from V and 2 from J; bases not matched to a gene: 6. Looked up from germline, CDR1 is MNHEY and CDR2 is SMNVEV (reference sequence). The CDR3: CASSPRDYTYEQYF. In DNA, the CDR3 is TGTGCCAGCAGTCCACGGGACTACACCTACGAGCAGTACTTC.

V and J are TRBV6-6 and TRBJ1-1, with a tentative D call TRBD1 (5 bases). The length of the CDR3 is 16 residues. Germline values: CDR1 MNHNY, CDR2 SVGAGI (reference sequence). V was shortened by 1 base and J by 1 base, with 13 bases between the two germline ends. The CDR3 DNA follows: TGTGCCAGCAGTTACTGGGGGGAGGGGACGAACACTGAAGCTTTCTTT. Translated, it gives CASSYWGEGTNTEAFF.

The rearrangement links TRBV6-5 to TRBJ2-1; TRBD2 agrees at 12 bases. V trimming: 2 bases; J trimming: 10 bases; junction bases outside the gene matches: 6. CDR1 is MNHEY and CDR2 is SVGAGI in the germline V gene. The CDR3 totals 15 residues. The CDR3 protein is CASSYRVLAGGEQFF. CDR3 nucleotides: TGTGCCAGCAGTTACCGCGTACTAGCGGGAGGCGAGCAGTTCTTC.

J is TRBJ1-5 and V is TRBV19; D gene unclear. This CDR3 comprises 13 residues. Looked up from germline, CDR1 is LNHDA and CDR2 is SQIVND (reference sequence). Trimming cost V 3 bases and J 4 bases, with 7 bases left between them. The CDR3 loop is CASSITRNQPQHF. In DNA, the CDR3 is TGTGCCAGTAGTATCACCAGAAATCAGCCCCAGCATTTT. Based on the CDR3 plus reference TRBV19 and TRBJ1-5, the full variable domain is DGGITQSPKYLFRKEGQNVTLSCEQNLNHDAMYWYRQDPGQGLRLIYYSQIVNDFQKGDIAEGYSVSREKKESFPLTVTSAQKNPTAFYLCASSITRNQPQHFGDGTRLSIL.

The V and J genes are TRBV5-1 and TRBJ2-7; 8 bases agree with TRBD2. Per germline, CDR1 SGHRS and CDR2 YFSETQ. This CDR3 comprises 15 residues. V was clipped by 4 bases and J by 3 bases; unmatched bases: 9. The CDR3: CASSREGRRDYEQYF. The DNA for the CDR3 is TGCGCCAGCAGCCGGGAGGGCCGACGAGACTACGAGCAGTACTTC.

This clone was seen once. This rearrangement joins TRBV27 to TRBJ1-5, with a tentative D call TRBD1 (6 bases). Germline loops: CDR1 MNHEY, CDR2 SMNVEV (reference sequence). CDR3 length: 14 amino acids. Between the trimmed V and J ends, which lost 6 bases and 3 bases, there was a span of 12 bases. CDR3 sequence reads: CASRYTGINQPQHF. CDR3 in DNA: TGTGCCAGCAGGTACACAGGGATCAATCAGCCCCAGCATTTT.

The gene calls are TRBV5-1 and TRBJ1-1; 8 bases map to TRBD1. V shed 2 bases, J shed 4 bases, and the junction held 4 bases outside the gene matches. This CDR3 region has 14 residues. CDR1 SGHRS and CDR2 YFSETQ come from the germline V gene. CDR3 protein: CASSFDRGPTEAFF. The CDR3 DNA follows: TGCGCCAGCAGCTTTGACAGGGGTCCCACTGAAGCTTTCTTT.

The chain links TRBV20-1 to TRBJ2-7; D is undetermined. Germline CDR1 DFQATT, CDR2 SNEGSKA (reference sequence). The CDR3 runs 11 residues. Trimming left V 3 bases short and J 2 bases short, with 5 bases between. CDR3 region: CSARSAYEQYF. CDR3 coding DNA: TGCAGTGCTAGGTCTGCCTACGAGCAGTACTTC.

V gene TRBV19 combines with J gene TRBJ1-1; no reliable D call. V was pared by 7 bases and J by 0 bases, with 12 bases between. The CDR3 loop spans 14 amino acids. CDR1 and CDR2 (germline): LNHDA, SQIVND (reference sequence). The CDR3 region has the DNA TGTGCCAGTACGTACGGGTCGCTGAACACTGAAGCTTTCTTT. Encoded protein: CASTYGSLNTEAFF.

This clone occurred once. The CDR3 sequence is CASSQERLAGDSEQFF. The DNA of the CDR3 is TGCGCCAGCAGCCAAGAACGACTAGCGGGAGACAGTGAGCAGTTCTTC. V usage is TRBV4-1 and J usage is TRBJ2-1, with 12 bases matching TRBD2. V was clipped by 0 bases and J by 9 bases; unmatched bases: 6. CDR3 length: 16 amino acids. Looked up from germline, CDR1 is MGHRA and CDR2 is YSYEKL.

The chain couples TRBV29-1 to TRBJ2-5; 8 bases fit TRBD2. The J call may be in error: the DNA end matches TRBJ2-7 better. The V gene's germline CDR1 is SQVTM and CDR2 ANQGSEA. The CDR3 runs 15 residues. CDR3 protein: CSVDPGLEVFHEQYF. The CDR3 DNA reads TGCAGCGTAGACCCGGGACTAGAGGTGTTCCACGAGCAGTACTTC.

The rearrangement joins TRBV15 to TRBJ2-7; 13 nucleotides line up with TRBD2. The CDR3 runs to 13 residues. J gave up 6 bases and V 9 bases, and 5 bases lay outside the gene matches. CDR1 LNHNV and CDR2 YYDKDF come from the germline V gene (reference sequence). CDR3 loop: CATQLAGGSEQYF. CDR3 nucleotides: TGTGCCACACAACTAGCGGGAGGGAGCGAGCAGTACTTC.

The chain uses TRBV7-9 and TRBJ2-6; 8 bases are shared with TRBD1. The CDR3 consists of 18 residues. The germline CDR1 and CDR2 sequences are SEHNR and FQNEAQ (reference sequence). The ends lost 5 bases at V and 1 base at J; junction bases unmatched: 10. Here the CDR3 DNA reads TGTGCCAGCAGCCACTCCCGACAGGGGTGGTCTGGGGCCAACGTCCTGACTTTC. Translated: CASSHSRQGWSGANVLTF.

This sequence joins TRBV29-1 and TRBJ1-2, with 11 bases matching TRBD1. Germline V lookup: CDR1 SQVTM, CDR2 ANQGSEA. The CDR3 spans 14 residues. The V and J ends lost 6 bases and 7 bases, in that order; junction bases with no gene match: 10. In DNA, the CDR3 is TGCAGCGTAGCCCACGGGACAGGGGGACGTGGCTACACCTTC. The encoded protein is CSVAHGTGGRGYTF. The variable domain in full, completed from reference TRBV29-1 and TRBJ1-2, reads SAVISQKPSRDICQRGTSLTIQCQVDSQVTMMFWYRQQPGQSLTLIATANQGSEATYESGFVIDKFPISRPNLTFSTLTVSNMSPEDSSIYLCSVAHGTGGRGYTFGSGTRLTVV.

The rearrangement links TRBV19 to TRBJ2-1; 13 positions agree with TRBD2. Germline assignment: CDR1 LNHDA and CDR2 SQIVND (reference sequence). The junction had 8 bases not matched to a gene; V was cut back by 0 bases and J by 6 bases. CDR3 length: 18 amino acids. CDR3 nucleotides: TGTGCCAGTAGTATAGACTCACCGGGACTAGCGGGAACCAATGAGCAGTTCTTC. Protein: CASSIDSPGLAGTNEQFF.

V and J are TRBV9 and TRBJ2-1, with D unclear. The CDR3 has 15 amino acids. The ends were cut back, 0 bases at V and 2 bases at J, with 9 bases in the middle. Germline CDR1 reads SGDLS; CDR2 reads YYNGEE. The CDR3 spells CASSVGPRPYNEQFF. The CDR3 nucleotides are TGTGCCAGCAGCGTAGGCCCGAGGCCCTACAATGAGCAGTTCTTC.

V and J are TRBV5-1 and TRBJ1-2; 7 nucleotides line up with TRBD1. The V gene end was trimmed by 4 bases and the J gene end by 6 bases; junction bases not matched to a gene: 15. The CDR3 runs 16 residues. Germline CDR1 reads SGHRS; CDR2 reads YFSETQ. The CDR3: CASSAFAGQQSNGYTF. The CDR3 DNA follows: TGCGCCAGCAGCGCATTTGCGGGACAGCAGTCAAATGGCTACACCTTC.

CDR3 coding DNA: TGTGCCAGCAGATCGGGGGACAGGGATTATGGCTACACCTTC. Translating it yields CASRSGDRDYGYTF. The chain is built from TRBV28 and TRBJ1-2; 9 bases are shared with TRBD1. The CDR3 covers 14 residues. Per germline, CDR1 MDHEN and CDR2 SYDVKM. V shed 6 bases and J 5 bases; nucleotides not matched to a gene: 7.

A few counts support this clone. The chain recombines TRBV27 with TRBJ2-1; no definite D call. Germline CDR1 reads MNHEY; CDR2 reads SMNVEV (reference sequence). Trimming left V 2 bases short and J 0 bases short, with 8 bases between. The CDR3 sequence is 15 residues long. The DNA of the CDR3 is TGTGCCAGCAGTTTAGTGTGGAGCTCCTACAATGAGCAGTTCTTC. Its translation is CASSLVWSSYNEQFF.

This clone appeared a single time. The chain uses TRBV30 and TRBJ1-1, with TRBD1 matching 12 bases. The CDR3 sequence is 14 residues long. The ends lost 2 bases at V and 11 bases at J; junction bases unmatched: 9. Germline CDR1 and CDR2: GTSNPN and SVGIG (reference sequence). Here the CDR3 DNA reads TGTGCCTGGAGTTCCGGGACAGGGGGCGGATCGGCTTTCTTT. Its protein product is CAWSSGTGGGSAFF.

This clone has a handful of counts. The chain carries TRBV20-1 and TRBJ2-7; no firm D call. CDR1 DFQATT and CDR2 SNEGSKA come from the germline V gene (reference sequence). The CDR3 is 11 residues long. The V gene lost 2 bases and the J gene lost 2 bases, with 4 bases spanning the gap. DNA of the CDR3: TGCAGTGCTAGATCTCCCTACGAGCAGTACTTC. Encoded protein: CSARSPYEQYF.

This clone is a singleton in its sample. The V and J genes are TRBV2 and TRBJ2-1, with D unclear. The CDR3 runs to 19 residues. CDR1 is SNHLY and CDR2 is FYNNEI in the germline V gene. With 0 bases removed from V and 0 bases from J, the gap between germline ends came to 18 bases. The CDR3 protein is CASSEAQYHTMSSYNEQFF. The CDR3 DNA sequence: TGTGCCAGCAGTGAAGCACAATACCATACTATGAGCTCCTACAATGAGCAGTTCTTC.